This T cell receptor beta chain was sequenced in a study of shared clonotypes between healthy human individuals. On the study more broadly: Sampling drew on donors who were a couple of women and a few men aged 18 to 49. There were three CD4 naive, three CD4 memory, two CD8 naive and one CD8 memory plates per donor.

Of note for this clone: Its antigen is undetermined.

The V and J ends lost 1 base and 4 bases, in that order; junction bases with no gene match: 9. This CDR3 is built from 17 residues. Germline CDR1 reads SEHNR; CDR2 reads FQNEAQ (reference sequence). Whole-study results and caveats: Sorted-subset sequencing was shown by rarefaction to be incomplete despite large depth.

Using immunoSEQ multiplex PCR, the repertoire was profiled, and TCRdb retains in-frame clones only, with some absent. This sample yields about 1.1 million clones, of which around three quarters are seen a single time; roughly 0.83% belongs to the top ten. CD4+ cells were split into CD45RA+ naive and CD45RA-negative memory subsets. The rearrangement joins TRBV7-9 to TRBJ2-2; 7 bases map to TRBD2. Sample: memory CD4+ T cells from PBMCs. Subset here: CD45RA-negative fraction. This TCR derives from a man younger than 35 in good health. Some clones in this sample may be carry-over from other donors' samples. In DNA, the CDR3 is TGTGCCAGCAGCTTAGGTGGGCTAGCGGCTGGCACCGGGGAGCTGTTTTTT. It translates to CASSLGGLAAGTGELFF.